This T cell receptor beta chain was recorded in a study of beta chain features in type 1 diabetes. Notes on the study in general: Researchers report that Type 1 diabetes patients had moderately but significantly shorter TCRB CDR3s across all four CD4+ subsets.

The whole isolated RNA underwent reverse transcription, so sequencing captured expressed TCRB transcripts. Produced via immunoSEQ multiplex PCR; TCRdb's table is partial and in-frame only. In the table there are roughly 730,000 clones, around an eighth of which are singletons. Of note for this clone: The antigen is not known.

Sorting with CD45RO/CCR7/CD25/CD127/CD95/CD27 yielded naive, central memory, regulatory and stem-like memory CD4+ cells. The CDR3 covers 14 residues. CDR1 and CDR2 (germline): MGHDK, SYGVNS. Trimming shortened V by 0 bases and J by 1 base, and 4 bases separated the two germline ends. The chain is built from TRBV25-1 and TRBJ1-5; D is unresolved. The clonotype comes from a man between 18 and 29 years old with type 1 diabetes. The sequencing input was naive CD4+ T cells from blood. The CDR3 bases are TGTGCCAGCAGTGAATACGGGAGCAATCAGCCCCAGCATTTT. Amino acid sequence: CASSEYGSNQPQHF.